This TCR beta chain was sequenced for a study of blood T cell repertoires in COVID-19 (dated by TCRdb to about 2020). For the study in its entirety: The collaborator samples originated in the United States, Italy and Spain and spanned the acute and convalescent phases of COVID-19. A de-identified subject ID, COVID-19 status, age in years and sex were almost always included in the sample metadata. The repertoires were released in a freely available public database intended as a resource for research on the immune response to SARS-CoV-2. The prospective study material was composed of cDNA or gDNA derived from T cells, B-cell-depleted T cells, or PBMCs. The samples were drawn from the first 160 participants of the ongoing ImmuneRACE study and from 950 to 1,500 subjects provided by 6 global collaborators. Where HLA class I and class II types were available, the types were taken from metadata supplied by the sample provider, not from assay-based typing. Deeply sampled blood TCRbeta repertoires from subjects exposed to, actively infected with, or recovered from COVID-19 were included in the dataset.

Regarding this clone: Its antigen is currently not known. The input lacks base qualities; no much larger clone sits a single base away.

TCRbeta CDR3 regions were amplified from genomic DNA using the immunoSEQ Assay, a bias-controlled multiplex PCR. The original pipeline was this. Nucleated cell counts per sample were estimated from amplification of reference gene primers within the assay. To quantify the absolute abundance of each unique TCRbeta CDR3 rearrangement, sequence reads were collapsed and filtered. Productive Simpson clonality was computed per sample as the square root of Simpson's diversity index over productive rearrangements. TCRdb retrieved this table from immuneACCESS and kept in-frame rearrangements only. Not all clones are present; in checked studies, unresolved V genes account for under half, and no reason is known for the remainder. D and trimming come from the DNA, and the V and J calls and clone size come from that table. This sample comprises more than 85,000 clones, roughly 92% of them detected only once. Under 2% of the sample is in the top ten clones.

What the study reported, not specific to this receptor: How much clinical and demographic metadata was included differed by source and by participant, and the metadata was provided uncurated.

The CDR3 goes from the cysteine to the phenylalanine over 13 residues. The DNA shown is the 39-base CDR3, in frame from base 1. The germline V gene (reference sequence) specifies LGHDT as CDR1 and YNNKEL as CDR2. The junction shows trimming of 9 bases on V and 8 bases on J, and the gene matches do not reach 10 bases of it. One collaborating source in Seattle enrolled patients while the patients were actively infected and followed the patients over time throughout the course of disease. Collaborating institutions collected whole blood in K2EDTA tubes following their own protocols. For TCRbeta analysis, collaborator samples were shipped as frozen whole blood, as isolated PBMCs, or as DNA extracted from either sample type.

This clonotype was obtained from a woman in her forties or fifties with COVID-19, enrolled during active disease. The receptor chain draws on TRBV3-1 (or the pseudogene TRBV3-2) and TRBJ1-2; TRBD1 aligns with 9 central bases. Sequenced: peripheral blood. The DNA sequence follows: TGTGCCAGTGGAATGGGGACAGGGTCCGGCTACACCTTC. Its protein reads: CASGMGTGSGYTF.